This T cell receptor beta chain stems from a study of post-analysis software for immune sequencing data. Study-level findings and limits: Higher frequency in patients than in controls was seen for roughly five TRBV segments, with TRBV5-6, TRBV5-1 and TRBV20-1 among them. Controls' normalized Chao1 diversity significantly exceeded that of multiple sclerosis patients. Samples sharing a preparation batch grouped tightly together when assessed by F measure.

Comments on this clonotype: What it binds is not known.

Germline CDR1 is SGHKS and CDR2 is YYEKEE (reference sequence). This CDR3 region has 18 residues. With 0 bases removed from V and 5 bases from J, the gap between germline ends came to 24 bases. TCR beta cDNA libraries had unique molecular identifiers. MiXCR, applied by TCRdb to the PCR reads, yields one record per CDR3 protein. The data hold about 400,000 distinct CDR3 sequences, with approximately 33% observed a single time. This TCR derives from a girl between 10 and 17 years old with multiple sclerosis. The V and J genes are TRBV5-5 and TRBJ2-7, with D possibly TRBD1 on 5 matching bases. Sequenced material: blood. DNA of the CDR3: TGTGCCAGCAGCTTGGGGACAAATTCCAGGAGATCGGGCGACGAGCAGTACTTC. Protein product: CASSLGTNSRRSGDEQYF.